These T cell receptor beta chains were read from a single sample in a study of shared clonotypes between healthy human individuals. The data were produced by immunoSEQ multiplex PCR, yet TCRdb's version contains in-frame clones alone and is incomplete. Of over 850,000 clones in the sample, about four fifths are singletons; the top ten hold around 0.61%. Sequenced material: memory CD4+ T cells from PBMCs. The origin of the receptors is a man in his late teens or twenties in good health. Some clones in this sample may be carry-over from other donors' samples. Both conserved end residues are trimmed from each CDR3. Fields, in order: V gene, J gene, CDR3 protein.

TRBV11-2	TRBJ1-2	ASSLGGSAGYGYT
TRBV30	TRBJ1-1	AWGGGGTEAF
TRBV10-2	TRBJ2-1	ASSENGHYNEQF
TRBV28	TRBJ1-2	ASNSRGYT
TRBV28	TRBJ1-1	ASSFGGGTIEAF
TRBV7-8	TRBJ1-5	ASSSRQTNQPQH
TRBV6-5	TRBJ1-1	ASSYVGTEAF
TRBV28	TRBJ1-5	ASSLTGLNQPQH
TRBV5-4	TRBJ2-3	ASSLGGSGRTDTQY
TRBV6-5	TRBJ2-7	ASRPQSSSLEQY
TRBV18	TRBJ2-3	ASSPDQRSTDTQY
TRBV14	TRBJ2-5	ASSWGPETQY
TRBV7-9	TRBJ2-5	ASSFQDRGGTQY
TRBV28	TRBJ2-1	ASSPSGRPNNEQF
TRBV18	TRBJ2-5	ASSPPAETQY
TRBV27	TRBJ1-2	ASSLSGLGRGNYGYT
TRBV18	TRBJ2-2	ASSPRQANTGELF
TRBV2	TRBJ2-7	ASSGERERAWSYEQY
TRBV30	TRBJ1-2	AWSGRGANYGYT
TRBV7-8	TRBJ2-7	ASSLGEPGLGATPY
TRBV5-4	TRBJ1-2	ASSPGGPSYGYT
TRBV6-6	TRBJ1-1	ASSYGLAPLNTEAF
TRBV6-1	TRBJ1-2	ASSTRDRGGGYT
TRBV5-1	TRBJ2-1	ASSLESGGSSSYNEQF
TRBV5-1	TRBJ2-3	ASSSGLVTDTQY
TRBV7-9	TRBJ2-3	ASSPGRTDTQY
TRBV19	TRBJ2-4	ASSAPMTGAKNIQY
TRBV6-6	TRBJ2-7	ASRLGTSGSYEQY
TRBV5-1	TRBJ2-5	ASSLLSARETQY
TRBV2	TRBJ2-7	ASSGPSGRSTREY
TRBV5-1	TRBJ1-1	ASSGGQNTEAF
TRBV2	TRBJ2-5	ASSEGLAGGETQY
TRBV7-9	TRBJ2-7	ASSFDREGPSYEQY
TRBV4-1	TRBJ1-3	ASSQVYRGLSGNTIY
TRBV7-2	TRBJ1-5	ASSPRGGEPQH
TRBV7-2	TRBJ2-7	ASSLVVRQSEQY
TRBV4-2	TRBJ2-5	ASSPKKGTGEETQY
TRBV2	TRBJ1-4	ASSEEGQGYEKLF
TRBV6-4	TRBJ2-3	ASSDRGLATDTQY
TRBV5-1	TRBJ2-3	ASSNTGGSDTQY
TRBV5-1	TRBJ1-1	ASSWDRGATEAF
TRBV25-1	TRBJ1-4	ASSDGTASEKLF
TRBV7-6	TRBJ2-7	ASSPTGTSGWYEQY
TRBV28	TRBJ1-5	ASSSPWGTFKQPQH
TRBV25-1	TRBJ2-5	AGQARGGETQY
TRBV28	TRBJ1-5	ASTSIRINQPQH
TRBV7-3	TRBJ2-3	ASSLMGGRRMQRYGSDTQY
TRBV5-6	TRBJ2-3	ASSAAGRPGESTDTQY
TRBV7-9	TRBJ1-3	ASSLQLSSGNTIY
TRBV19	TRBJ1-5	ASSPQGNQPQH
TRBV28	TRBJ1-4	ASRLNEKLF
TRBV5-1	TRBJ2-5	ASRSRRGGQETQY
TRBV4-2	TRBJ2-7	ASSQKPAGEGYEQY
TRBV6-1	TRBJ2-7	ASSVLRGYNEQY
TRBV7-2	TRBJ1-2	ASSLGLQMGGYT
TRBV28	TRBJ1-2	ASSLLGQGGYGYT
TRBV6-1	TRBJ1-3	ASSAVSGNTIY
TRBV18	TRBJ2-5	ASSPSPGEPGETQY
TRBV5-4	TRBJ2-7	ASSGGLAGGNEQY
TRBV28	TRBJ1-4	ASSRRGSEGQVNEKLF